One and the same sample provided the 30 T cell receptor beta chains below, sequenced in a study of regulatory T cells in long-lasting Graves disease. Building the TCR beta libraries relied on iRepertoire HTBI primers, and CDR3 regions underwent Arm-PCR. TCRdb processed the multiplex PCR reads anew with MiXCR; each CDR3 protein has one entry. The table lists 400,000 to 600,000 distinct CDR3 sequences, 20% to 25% of them singletons. The time point: persistent/refractory GD, antithyroid drugs over 5 years with positive TRAb. The authors made the TCR library using RNA they extracted from PBMCs. The input for sequencing was peripheral blood mononuclear cells (PBMCs), taken when the disease was refractory, from a patient treated with antithyroid drugs. The source is a female donor with Graves disease.

This clonotype was recorded many times. The rearrangement links TRBV5-1 to TRBJ1-4; D might be TRBD1 (5 bases). This CDR3 region has 15 residues. The germline CDR1 and CDR2 sequences are SGHRS and YFSETQ. V was pared by 4 bases and J by 7 bases, with 17 bases between. This chain's CDR3 is CASSIAGTEAEKLFF. CDR3 coding DNA: TGCGCCAGCAGCATCGCGGGGACGGAGGCTGAAAAACTGTTTTTT.

This clonotype has a count of ten or more. The chain recombines TRBV12-3 or TRBV12-4 with TRBJ1-1; no clear D gene. Trimming removed 2 bases at V and 4 bases at J, with 8 bases between. The CDR3 runs 13 residues. In DNA form, the CDR3 reads TGTGCCAGCAGTTTAAGCAGGATCACTGAAGCTTTCTTT. Amino acid sequence: CASSLSRITEAFF.

This clonotype was seen more than once but under ten times. The genes are TRBV7-9 and TRBJ1-2, with D perhaps matching TRBD1 (5 bases). This CDR3 is 13 amino acids long. Germline-derived CDR1 and CDR2 are SEHNR and FQNEAQ (reference sequence). Trimming took 5 bases from V and 7 from J, leaving 14 bases between them. The CDR3 sequence is CASSPREEGGYTF. In DNA, the CDR3 is TGTGCCAGCAGCCCCAGGGAAGAGGGTGGCTACACCTTC.

This chain uses TRBV28 with TRBJ1-6; 7 nucleotides agree with TRBD1. CDR1 is MDHEN and CDR2 is SYDVKM in the germline V gene. The junction had 16 bases not matched to a gene; V was cut back by 6 bases and J by 2 bases. The CDR3 length is 19 residues. The CDR3 DNA sequence: TGTGCCAGCAGCGTTTGGGGGGGGGGGACAGCTCCCTATAATTCACCCCTCCACTTT. This gives the protein CASSVWGGGTAPYNSPLHF.

This clonotype showed up many times. The chain links TRBV6-1 to TRBJ2-5; D ambiguous. The V end lost 7 bases, the J end lost 7 bases, and 22 bases lay between the germline ends. Per germline, CDR1 MNHNS and CDR2 SASEGT. CDR3 size: 15 residues. The CDR3 coding sequence is TGTGCCAGCATTCGGCCGAGTGAAGGTAGAAGGACCCAGTACTTC. Translating gives CASIRPSEGRRTQYF.

In its sample, this clonotype was seen a few times. The chain is built from TRBV7-9 and TRBJ2-6; D is perhaps TRBD1 (5 bases). V lost 3 bases, J lost 3 bases, and 12 bases lay in between. The CDR3 runs 16 residues. Germline-derived CDR1 and CDR2 are SEHNR and FQNEAQ (reference sequence). CDR3 nucleotides: TGTGCCAGCAGCTTTCCCCGGACATTTGGGGCCAACGTCCTGACTTTC. This translates into CASSFPRTFGANVLTF.

On this clonotype itself: This may be a read error, as it is one base from a much larger clone. The CDR3 sequence is CASRPGQNTGELFF. CDR3 sequence (DNA): TGTGCCAGCAGGCCAGGACAGAACACCGGGGAGCTGTTTTTT. The V and J genes are TRBV6-1 and TRBJ2-2, with D maybe TRBD1 (5 bases). The V end lost 6 bases, the J end lost 1 base, and 9 bases lay between the germline ends. The CDR3 length is 14 residues. CDR1 is MNHNS, CDR2 SASEGT, per germline.

The V call is TRBV28, the J call TRBJ2-1; 8 bases match TRBD1. V was clipped by 6 bases and J by 8 bases; unmatched bases: 12. This CDR3 contains 15 residues. Germline CDR1 is MDHEN and CDR2 is SYDVKM. The CDR3 nucleotides read TGTGCCAGCAGGCCCCGACAGGGGTATGATGATGAGCAGTTCTTC. It yields the protein CASRPRQGYDDEQFF. The variable domain in full, completed from reference TRBV28 and TRBJ2-1, reads DVKVTQSSRYLVKRTGEKVFLECVQDMDHENMFWYRQDPGLGLRLIYFSYDVKMKEKGDIPEGYSVSREKKERFSLILESASTNQTSMYLCASRPRQGYDDEQFFGPGTRLTVL.

This clonotype was detected only a few times. This rearrangement joins TRBV28 to TRBJ2-7; no definite D call. The CDR3 runs 16 residues. V lost 7 bases, J lost 1 base, and 20 bases lay in between. Germline V gene data show CDR1 as MDHEN and CDR2 as SYDVKM. The CDR3 spells CASIPSGASVSYEQYF. For the CDR3, the DNA is TGTGCCAGCATTCCCTCCGGAGCAAGTGTATCCTACGAGCAGTACTTC. The whole variable domain, remainder taken from reference TRBV28 and TRBJ2-7, is DVKVTQSSRYLVKRTGEKVFLECVQDMDHENMFWYRQDPGLGLRLIYFSYDVKMKEKGDIPEGYSVSREKKERFSLILESASTNQTSMYLCASIPSGASVSYEQYFGPGTRLTVT.

This clonotype was recorded at least ten times. The chain employs TRBV27 and TRBJ1-1; D is possibly TRBD1 (6 bases). The CDR3 sequence is 15 residues long. CDR1 is MNHEY and CDR2 is SMNVEV in the germline V gene (reference sequence). Trimming cost V 10 bases and J 1 base, with 19 bases left between them. The DNA for the CDR3 is TGTGCCACCTTTACCTGGGGCAGGGGGAACACTGAAGCTTTCTTT. Translated, it gives CATFTWGRGNTEAFF.

The V gene is TRBV25-1, the J gene TRBJ1-5; TRBD1 matches at 7 bases. This CDR3 is 12 amino acids long. Germline lookup yields CDR1 MGHDK and CDR2 SYGVNS. Trimming removed 8 bases from V and 8 bases from J; junction bases left unmatched: 6. CDR3 protein: CASSQGGEPQHF. Here the CDR3 DNA reads TGTGCCAGCTCCCAGGGGGGGGAGCCCCAGCATTTT.

The table lists this clonotype with many counts. The chain is built from TRBV12-3 or TRBV12-4 and TRBJ1-5; D is unresolved. The CDR3 runs 12 residues. Trimming shortened V by 5 bases and J by 4 bases, and 6 bases separated the two germline ends. For the CDR3, the DNA is TGTGCCAGCAGTACGCCTAATCAGCCCCAGCATTTT. Translating gives CASSTPNQPQHF.

This clonotype was observed many times. This chain connects TRBV7-8 to TRBJ2-7, with TRBD2 identical over 14 bases. Germline loops: CDR1 SGHVS, CDR2 FQNEAQ. Trimming cost V 0 bases and J 6 bases; bases outside gene matches: 4. The CDR3 is made up of 16 amino acids. CDR3: CASSLAGLAGGPEQYF. In DNA form, the CDR3 reads TGTGCCAGCAGCTTAGCTGGACTAGCGGGAGGACCCGAGCAGTACTTC.

This clonotype was counted only a few times. CDR3: CSADIMDSLTQYF. The CDR3 region has the DNA TGCAGTGCTGATATTATGGACTCACTGACCCAGTACTTC. The chain links TRBV20-1 to TRBJ2-5, with D perhaps TRBD2 (5 bases). In germline, CDR1 is DFQATT, CDR2 SNEGSKA (reference sequence). Trimming cost V 5 bases and J 7 bases, with 17 bases left between them. The CDR3 is made up of 13 amino acids.

This clonotype has only a few counts. The chain joins TRBV7-2 to TRBJ1-3; 7 bases align to TRBD1. There are 15 residues in the CDR3. V lost 1 base and J lost 6; bases outside the gene matches: 6. Germline assignment: CDR1 SGHTA and CDR2 FQGNSA. CDR3 sequence: CASSLVTGPQNTIYF. In DNA, the CDR3 is TGTGCCAGCAGCTTAGTGACAGGGCCCCAAAACACCATATATTTT.

A few counts support this clonotype. The rearrangement joins TRBV30 to TRBJ2-2, with D possibly matching TRBD1 (5 bases). The CDR3 extends over 15 amino acids. The V end was cut by 5 bases, the J end by 1 base, with 14 bases between. Germline V gene data show CDR1 as GTSNPN and CDR2 as SVGIG (reference sequence). The CDR3 is CAWDQGRENTGELFF. The DNA for the CDR3 is TGTGCCTGGGATCAGGGCAGGGAGAACACCGGGGAGCTGTTTTTT.

The rearrangement links TRBV12-3 or TRBV12-4 to TRBJ1-4; D is possibly TRBD1 (6 bases). The CDR3 covers 14 residues. Trimming stripped 7 bases from V and 4 bases from J, with 13 bases between. The CDR3 region is CASTGQSLNEKLFF. Here the CDR3 DNA reads TGTGCCAGCACCGGACAGAGCCTTAATGAAAAACTGTTTTTT.

This clonotype was counted many times. This chain connects TRBV27 to TRBJ2-7, with D perhaps TRBD1 (6 bases). V shed 8 bases and J shed 2 bases, with 13 bases lying between them. Germline-derived CDR1 and CDR2 are MNHEY and SMNVEV (reference sequence). The CDR3 has 13 residues. The CDR3 region is CASVSGQTYEQYF. In nucleotides, the CDR3 is TGTGCCAGCGTATCAGGACAGACCTACGAGCAGTACTTC.

The chain has TRBV5-6 and TRBJ2-2, with TRBD2 identical over 11 bases. Germline CDR1 reads SGHDT; CDR2 reads YYEEEE. The CDR3 has 16 residues. The V and J ends lost 4 bases and 6 bases, in that order; junction bases with no gene match: 8. The DNA for the CDR3 is TGTGCCAGCAGCACCCTCGGGACTAGCGGATCCGGGGAGCTGTTTTTT. Its protein is CASSTLGTSGSGELFF.

The sample holds many counts of this clonotype. J is TRBJ1-1 and V is TRBV6-1; D possibly corresponds to TRBD1 (5 bases). This CDR3 contains 13 residues. Germline V CDR1 and CDR2: MNHNS, SASEGT. V was cut by 8 bases and J by 4 bases, with 14 bases left in between. This chain's CDR3 is CASYRGRGTEAFF. CDR3 DNA: TGTGCCAGCTATCGGGGAAGGGGCACTGAAGCTTTCTTT.

This clonotype was seen a handful of times. This chain joins TRBV3-1 and TRBJ1-2, with 8 bases aligning to TRBD1. The CDR3 length is 16 residues. The trim removed 1 base at V and 0 bases at J, leaving 4 bases unmatched. Germline assignment: CDR1 LGHDT and CDR2 YNNKEL (reference sequence). The CDR3, as DNA: TGTGCCAGCAGCCAAGCGGCAGGGGGCTCTAACTATGGCTACACCTTC. It specifies CASSQAAGGSNYGYTF.

This clonotype has a count of ten or more. This sequence joins TRBV20-1 and TRBJ1-2; D perhaps matches TRBD1 (6 bases). V was pared by 5 bases and J by 7 bases, with 14 bases between. Germline V gene lookup returns CDR1 DFQATT and CDR2 SNEGSKA (reference sequence). The CDR3 has 12 residues. This CDR3 is CSARGGLSGYTF. The DNA for the CDR3 is TGCAGTGCTCGGGGGGGGCTTTCTGGCTACACCTTC.

Only a few counts were recorded for this clonotype. The genes are TRBV3-1 and TRBJ1-2, with 7 bases identical to TRBD1. Trimming took 3 bases from V and 2 from J; bases not matched to a gene: 6. The germline gives CDR1 LGHDT, CDR2 YNNKEL (reference sequence). This CDR3 has 15 amino acids. Here the CDR3 reads CASSQTGIGNYGYTF. The DNA of the CDR3 is TGTGCCAGCAGCCAGACAGGGATTGGGAACTATGGCTACACCTTC.

V gene TRBV29-1 combines with J gene TRBJ1-2; 9 bases match TRBD1. The CDR3 is 13 amino acids. Germline values: CDR1 SQVTM, CDR2 ANQGSEA. V gave up 7 bases and J gave up 3 bases; unmatched junction bases: 6. The CDR3 protein is CSGGQGMDYGYTF. In DNA, the CDR3 is TGCAGCGGTGGACAGGGGATGGACTATGGCTACACCTTC.

In its sample, this clonotype was seen many times. The CDR3 coding sequence is TGTGCCAGCAGCCCCAGATTCAGCAATCAGCCCCAGCATTTT. This translates into CASSPRFSNQPQHF. The genes are TRBV28 and TRBJ1-5, with no clear D. This CDR3 comprises 14 residues. Germline V gene sequence: CDR1 MDHEN, CDR2 SYDVKM. Trimming removed 6 bases at V and 1 base at J, with 10 bases between.

Comment on this clonotype: A far larger clone is one base from this, pointing to a likely read error. V and J are TRBV11-2 and TRBJ2-7, with TRBD1 identical over 9 bases. Germline-derived CDR1 and CDR2 are SGHAT and FQNNGV. CDR3 length: 14 amino acids. V trimming: 7 bases; J trimming: 4 bases; junction bases outside the gene matches: 8. The CDR3 sequence is CASIDDRGRYEQYF. The CDR3 DNA sequence: TGTGCCAGCATCGACGACAGGGGGAGGTACGAGCAGTACTTC.

This clonotype occurred once. The chain joins TRBV2 to TRBJ1-5, with 8 nucleotides matching TRBD1. V lost 8 bases and J lost 5; bases outside the gene matches: 8. Germline loops: CDR1 SNHLY, CDR2 FYNNEI. This CDR3 comprises 14 residues. The CDR3 coding sequence is TGTGCCAGCTCACCAGGGGGCTGGGATCAGCCCCAGCATTTT. Amino acids: CASSPGGWDQPQHF.

This clonotype was observed a few times. As DNA, the CDR3 is TGCGCCAGCAGCTTGGAACAAAATCTAGCCAAAAACATTCAGTACTTC. It encodes CASSLEQNLAKNIQYF. The genes are TRBV5-1 and TRBJ2-4; D ambiguous. Looked up from germline, CDR1 is SGHRS and CDR2 is YFSETQ. The CDR3 has 16 amino acids. Trimming pared 0 bases from V and 0 bases from J, leaving 10 bases between.

The table lists this clonotype with many counts. The chain is built from TRBV12-3 or TRBV12-4 and TRBJ2-7; TRBD2 aligns across 10 bases. V gave up 5 bases and J gave up 4 bases; unmatched junction bases: 8. The CDR3 loop spans 15 amino acids. The DNA for the CDR3 is TGTGCCAGCAGTCTTTATAGCGGGAGGAGGTACGAGCAGTACTTC. Its protein is CASSLYSGRRYEQYF.

The rearrangement links TRBV5-1 to TRBJ2-7; 12 nucleotides line up with TRBD1. This CDR3 has 15 amino acids. Trimming at V came to 4 bases and at J to 7 bases, leaving 9 bases not matched to a gene. The germline gives CDR1 SGHRS, CDR2 YFSETQ. This CDR3 is CASSPGDRGPGEQYF. The CDR3 bases are TGCGCCAGCAGCCCCGGGGACAGGGGGCCGGGGGAGCAGTACTTC.